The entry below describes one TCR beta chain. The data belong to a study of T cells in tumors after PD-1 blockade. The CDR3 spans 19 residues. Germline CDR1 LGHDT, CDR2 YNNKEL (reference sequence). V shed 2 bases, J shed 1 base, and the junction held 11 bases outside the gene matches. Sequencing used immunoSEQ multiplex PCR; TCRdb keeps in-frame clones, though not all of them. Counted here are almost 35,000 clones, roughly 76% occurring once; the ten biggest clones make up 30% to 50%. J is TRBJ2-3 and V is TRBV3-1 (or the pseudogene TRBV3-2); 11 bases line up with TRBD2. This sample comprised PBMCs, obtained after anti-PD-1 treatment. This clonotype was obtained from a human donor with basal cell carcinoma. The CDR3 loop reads CASSQYGDSGGAGTDTQYF. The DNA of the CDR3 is TGTGCCAGCAGCCAATATGGTGATAGCGGGGGGGCTGGCACAGATACGCAGTATTTT.